A selection of T cell receptor beta chains follows, all from one sample in a study of T cell changes during pregnancy in multiple sclerosis. Sequencing was performed with immunoSEQ multiplex PCR; in TCRdb, only in-frame clones are kept and a portion is missing. The sample shows about 59,000 clones, around 94% of them seen only once. This specimen was CD8+ T cells from peripheral blood mononuclear cells, taken after pregnancy. The receptors here all came from a female donor with multiple sclerosis, enrolled in a pregnancy study. Each CDR3 is given without its conserved first and last residue. Fields, in order: V gene, J gene, CDR3 protein.

TRBV28	TRBJ2-6	ASSWGSRGSGANVLT
TRBV4-3	TRBJ2-6	ASSQDHSSGANVLT
TRBV14	TRBJ2-7	ASSQDWPDRGLRNEQY
TRBV19	TRBJ2-1	ASSFRGTRRRGDNEQF
TRBV19	TRBJ2-7	ASSLGLAGGPYEQY
TRBV27	TRBJ1-2	ASSLSGADGYT
TRBV28	TRBJ2-3	ASRWTSGSGDTQY
TRBV25-1	TRBJ1-1	ASRGSLNTEAF
TRBV2	TRBJ1-5	ASRRDSYSNQPQH
TRBV14	TRBJ2-1	ASSCRGRREMCEQF
TRBV9	TRBJ1-3	ASSGDRANGNTIY
TRBV7-9	TRBJ2-1	ASSLSGFRLVNEQF